This T cell receptor (beta chain) is from a study of shared clonotypes between healthy human individuals. Only a few counts were recorded for this clone. V shed 6 bases, J shed 0 bases, and the junction held 7 bases outside the gene matches. There are 15 residues in the CDR3. In germline, CDR1 is MNHEY, CDR2 SMNVEV (reference sequence). Splitting the CD4+ cells yielded a CD45RA+ naive subset and a CD45RA-negative memory subset. An even split of each subset's genomic DNA across several immunoSEQ plates was performed. The table came from immunoSEQ multiplex PCR; TCRdb's copy has only in-frame clones and leaves some out. The data show 2 million to 3 million clones, around 94% seen once.

The chain is built from TRBV27 and TRBJ1-1, with TRBD1 matching over 7 bases. This receptor was identified in a man in his late teens or twenties in good health. Sequencing input: naive CD4+ T cells sorted from blood. Subset in this sample: CD45RA+ positively selected. This chain's CDR3 is CASSPLDRVNTEAFF. The CDR3 nucleotides are TGTGCCAGCAGCCCGTTAGACAGGGTGAACACTGAAGCTTTCTTT.